Shown below are 12 T cell receptor beta chains from a single sample sequenced in a study of blood T cell repertoires in COVID-19. Clones were read by immunoSEQ multiplex PCR, and TCRdb kept only the in-frame ones, dropping some. The sample lists 100,000 or so clones; 65% to 90% were seen once. What was sequenced was peripheral blood. Source of these receptors: a man between 65 and 79 years old with active or convalescent COVID-19.

The CDR3 protein is CASSPYRGDTEAFF. The CDR3 DNA reads as TGTGCCAGCAGCCCCTACAGGGGGGACACTGAAGCTTTCTTT. The chain has TRBV6-5 and TRBJ1-1, with 8 bases matching TRBD1. V lost 6 bases and J lost 3; bases outside the gene matches: 6. The germline CDR1 and CDR2 sequences are MNHEY and SVGAGI. This CDR3 has 14 residues.

The genes are TRBV11-2 and TRBJ1-1, with D possibly being TRBD1 (6 bases). Germline lookup yields CDR1 SGHAT and CDR2 FQNNGV. The CDR3 runs 15 residues. V lost 1 base to trimming and J lost 5 bases, with 14 bases between them. The CDR3 region is CASSLVGGGDTEAFF. In DNA, the CDR3 is TGTGCCAGCAGCTTAGTGGGAGGGGGAGATACTGAAGCTTTCTTT.

The chain is built from TRBV5-1 and TRBJ2-2; D not certain. V lost 4 bases to trimming and J lost 4 bases, with 8 bases between them. In germline, CDR1 is SGHRS, CDR2 YFSETQ. The CDR3 extends over 13 amino acids. The CDR3 spells CASSGPGTGELFF. The CDR3 DNA is TGCGCCAGCAGCGGTCCAGGCACCGGGGAGCTGTTTTTT.

This clone has just a few counts. The V call is TRBV5-1, the J call TRBJ2-3; D is possibly TRBD1 (6 bases). V was trimmed by 3 bases and J by 5 bases, leaving 13 bases between them. Per the germline V gene, CDR1 is SGHRS and CDR2 is YFSETQ. The CDR3 totals 14 residues. CDR3 sequence reads: CASSSDSMLDTQYF. DNA for the CDR3: TGCGCCAGCAGCTCGGACAGTATGCTAGATACGCAGTATTTT.

This chain's CDR3 is CASSQDGLLTRDGYTF. In nucleotides, the CDR3 is TGTGCCAGCAGCCAAGACGGATTGCTGACTAGGGATGGCTACACCTTC. The rearrangement joins TRBV4-2 to TRBJ1-2; D is unresolved. V was clipped by 0 bases and J by 6 bases, with 17 bases between them. From germline, CDR1 is LGHNA and CDR2 YNFKEQ. This CDR3 is built from 16 residues.

This rearrangement joins TRBV6-6 to TRBJ2-3; 16 bases line up with TRBD2. CDR1 is MNHNY, CDR2 SVGAGI, per germline (reference sequence). This CDR3 spans 15 amino acids. V lost 6 bases and J lost 6; bases outside the gene matches: 3. The CDR3 loop is CASRKGLAGGDTQYF. The CDR3 DNA reads TGTGCCAGCAGGAAGGGACTAGCGGGGGGGGATACGCAGTATTTT.

V and J are TRBV18 and TRBJ2-3, with TRBD1 matching over 9 bases. The CDR3 consists of 14 residues. The V gene end was trimmed by 2 bases and the J gene end by 5 bases; junction bases not matched to a gene: 2. The germline CDR1 and CDR2 sequences are KGHSH and LQKENI. In nucleotides, the CDR3 is TGTGCCAGCTCACCATGGGACAGGGAAGATACGCAGTATTTT. This encodes CASSPWDREDTQYF.

This clone showed up just once. The V gene is TRBV5-1, the J gene TRBJ2-5; D possibly corresponds to TRBD1 (5 bases). Germline CDR1 and CDR2: SGHRS and YFSETQ. The CDR3 spans 13 residues. Trimming took 4 bases from V and 3 from J, leaving 10 bases between them. CDR3 in DNA: TGCGCCAGCAGCCTCGGACAAGAAGAGACCCAGTACTTC. It codes for CASSLGQEETQYF.

The rearrangement links TRBV2 to TRBJ2-2, with D possibly matching TRBD2 (6 bases). Deletions cut 6 bases from V and 0 bases from J, with 8 bases between. This CDR3 spans 14 amino acids. Germline loops: CDR1 SNHLY, CDR2 FYNNEI. The CDR3 reads CASRGLANTGELFF. The DNA for the CDR3 is TGTGCCAGCAGGGGACTGGCGAACACCGGGGAGCTGTTTTTT. The entire variable domain, with the rest obtained from reference TRBV2 and TRBJ2-2, is as follows: EPEVTQTPSHQVTQMGQEVILRCVPISNHLYFYWYRQILGQKVEFLVSFYNNEISEKSEIFDDQFSVERPDGSNFTLKIRSTKLEDSAMYFCASRGLANTGELFFGEGSRLTVL.

This clone was picked up a small number of times. The rearrangement joins TRBV13 to TRBJ2-3; D uncertain. CDR1 and CDR2 from the germline V gene are PRHDT and FYEKMQ (reference sequence). The CDR3 covers 12 residues. V was trimmed by 6 bases and J by 0 bases, leaving 4 bases between them. The CDR3 loop reads CASSLSTDTQYF. The CDR3 bases are TGTGCCAGCAGTCTTAGCACAGATACGCAGTATTTT. The complete variable domain, with remaining parts taken from reference TRBV13 and TRBJ2-3, reads AAGVIQSPRHLIKEKRETATLKCYPIPRHDTVYWYQQGPGQDPQFLISFYEKMQSDKGSIPDRFSAQQFSDYHSELNMSSLELGDSALYFCASSLSTDTQYFGPGTRLTVL.

This chain joins TRBV28 and TRBJ2-7, with D perhaps matching TRBD2 (7 bases). Germline CDR1 reads MDHEN; CDR2 reads SYDVKM. This CDR3 comprises 14 residues. Trimming took 6 bases from V and 2 from J, leaving 14 bases between them. The CDR3 is CASSIGGGTYEQYF. CDR3 in DNA: TGTGCCAGCAGCATAGGGGGAGGGACCTACGAGCAGTACTTC.

J is TRBJ1-1 and V is TRBV12-3 or TRBV12-4; maybe TRBD1 (5 bases). The V end lost 7 bases, the J end lost 7 bases, and 13 bases lay between the germline ends. This CDR3 region has 12 residues. The CDR3 DNA reads as TGTGCCAGCAATGCGGAGACAGTTGAAGCTTTCTTT. Amino acid sequence: CASNAETVEAFF.